This passage covers 28 T cell receptor beta chains from one sample sequenced in a study of cytomegalovirus exposure and HLA in healthy donors. The primer mix had 60 Vbeta and 13 Jbeta primers. Profiled with immunoSEQ multiplex PCR; TCRdb holds only in-frame clones, not every one. The top ten clones hold 1.5% to 2% of a sample with about 200,000 clones, 65% to 80% of them seen once. Sequenced: PBMCs. These receptors originate from a middle-aged man in good health and CMV-seronegative.

This sequence joins TRBV6-4 and TRBJ2-2; D uncertain. Trimming removed 3 bases from V and 1 base from J, with 9 bases in between. The CDR3 totals 15 residues. CDR1 MRHNA and CDR2 SNTAGT come from the germline V gene. In nucleotides, the CDR3 is TGTGCCAGCAGTGAGGAGTCGATGAACACCGGGGAGCTGTTTTTT. It is translated as CASSEESMNTGELFF.

The chain couples TRBV28 to TRBJ1-1; 7 bases line up with TRBD1. Per germline, CDR1 MDHEN and CDR2 SYDVKM. This CDR3 has 15 residues. V shed 5 bases and J 2 bases; nucleotides not matched to a gene: 8. CDR3 DNA: TGTGCCAGCAGTCCAGGGGGACAGAAAAACACTGAAGCTTTCTTT. Its protein product is CASSPGGQKNTEAFF.

The chain recombines TRBV30 with TRBJ1-5; D call uncertain. V lost 2 bases and J lost 4, with 9 bases in between. The CDR3 runs 13 residues. Germline V CDR1 and CDR2: GTSNPN, SVGIG (reference sequence). CDR3 nucleotide sequence: TGTGCCTGGAGTTCACAGAATAATCAGCCCCAGCATTTT. Encoded protein: CAWSSQNNQPQHF.

The chain recombines TRBV30 with TRBJ1-2, with D perhaps matching TRBD1 (5 bases). Germline loops: CDR1 GTSNPN, CDR2 SVGIG (reference sequence). V lost 3 bases and J lost 8, with 19 bases in between. The CDR3 covers 14 residues. The CDR3 reads CAWSPGQVIWGYTF. CDR3 DNA sequence: TGTGCCTGGAGCCCAGGGCAGGTGATTTGGGGCTACACCTTC.

V gene TRBV7-9 combines with J gene TRBJ1-1, with D perhaps matching TRBD1 (5 bases). The CDR3 sequence is 14 residues long. The V gene's germline CDR1 is SEHNR and CDR2 FQNEAQ (reference sequence). The V gene lost 5 bases and the J gene lost 5 bases, with 15 bases spanning the gap. This CDR3 is CASSPFPGGTEAFF. CDR3 DNA: TGTGCCAGCAGCCCTTTTCCGGGGGGGACTGAAGCTTTCTTT. The entire variable domain, with the rest obtained from reference TRBV7-9 and TRBJ1-1, is as follows: DTGVSQNPRHKITKRGQNVTFRCDPISEHNRLYWYRQTLGQGPEFLTYFQNEAQLEKSRLLSDRFSAERPKGSFSTLEIQRTEQGDSAMYLCASSPFPGGTEAFFGQGTRLTVV.

The chain is built from TRBV30 and TRBJ2-1; TRBD2 aligns across 7 bases. Germline V gives CDR1 GTSNPN, CDR2 SVGIG (reference sequence). CDR3 length: 13 residues. With V trimmed by 2 bases and J by 7 bases, 5 bases remained unmatched. The CDR3 region is CAWSSRRENEQFF. The CDR3 DNA follows: TGTGCCTGGAGTTCCAGGCGGGAGAATGAGCAGTTCTTC. Supplemented by reference TRBV30 and TRBJ2-1, the full variable domain reads SQTIHQWPATLVQPVGSPLSLECTVEGTSNPNLYWYRQAAGRGLQLLFYSVGIGQISSEVPQNLSASRPQDRQFILSSKKLLLSDSGFYLCAWSSRRENEQFFGPGTRLTVL.

This chain joins TRBV11-2 and TRBJ2-5, with 9 bases identical to TRBD2. V lost 7 bases, J lost 3 bases, and 9 bases stayed unmatched. The CDR3 consists of 15 residues. From germline, CDR1 is SGHAT and CDR2 FQNNGV. This CDR3 is CASILGLALEETQYF. The CDR3 nucleotides are TGTGCCAGCATCCTCGGACTAGCGCTCGAAGAGACCCAGTACTTC.

The V call is TRBV28, the J call TRBJ1-2; 9 positions match TRBD1. The trim removed 2 bases at V and 7 bases at J, leaving 5 bases unmatched. This CDR3 has 14 residues. CDR1 is MDHEN and CDR2 is SYDVKM in the germline V gene. CDR3 sequence: CASSLEDRGSGYTF. The CDR3 bases are TGTGCCAGCAGTTTAGAGGACAGGGGAAGTGGCTACACCTTC.

This rearrangement joins TRBV7-2 to TRBJ2-7; a possible D gene is TRBD1 (6 bases). The CDR3 consists of 14 residues. Germline CDR1 and CDR2: SGHTA and FQGNSA. The V end lost 1 base, the J end lost 6 bases, and 13 bases lay between the germline ends. The CDR3 loop is CASSLDTGPGEQYF. CDR3 DNA: TGTGCCAGCAGCTTAGATACAGGGCCGGGCGAGCAGTACTTC.

The rearrangement joins TRBV19 to TRBJ2-5, with D maybe TRBD2 (6 bases). The V gene's germline CDR1 is LNHDA and CDR2 SQIVND (reference sequence). The V and J ends lost 7 bases and 7 bases respectively, with 10 bases between them. The CDR3 sequence is 11 residues long. The chain's CDR3 is CASTMGGTQYF. The CDR3 bases are TGTGCCAGTACAATGGGGGGGACCCAGTACTTC.

The rearrangement links TRBV10-2 to TRBJ2-7, with a weak D call TRBD2 (5 bases). Germline CDR1 WSHSY, CDR2 SAAADI. Trimming took off 2 bases at V and 2 bases at J, with 10 bases between the two ends. The CDR3 sequence is 14 residues long. CDR3 in amino acids: CASSETRVAYEQYF. CDR3 DNA: TGCGCCAGCAGTGAGACGCGGGTCGCCTACGAGCAGTACTTC.

This clone showed up just once. Compared with germline, one end of the junction differs, possibly owing to a read error. This rearrangement joins TRBV7-9 to TRBJ2-7, with D perhaps matching TRBD1 (6 bases). This CDR3 region has 18 residues. In germline, CDR1 is SEHNR, CDR2 FQNEAQ (reference sequence). The CDR3 DNA is TGTTCCAGCAGCTTCTATCCCCTAGTGGGCAGGGGAAAGTACGAGCAGTACTTC. Translated: CSSSFYPLVGRGKYEQYF.

The V call is TRBV28, the J call TRBJ1-2; 7 nucleotides line up with TRBD1. The length of the CDR3 is 12 residues. Germline CDR1 MDHEN, CDR2 SYDVKM. The junction had 5 bases not matched to a gene; V was cut back by 7 bases and J by 6 bases. The CDR3 loop reads CASKEGQDGYTF. CDR3 nucleotide sequence: TGTGCCAGCAAGGAAGGACAGGATGGCTACACCTTC.

This clone has just one count. V usage is TRBV5-1 and J usage is TRBJ2-5; 9 bases align to TRBD1. The DNA end lines up better with TRBJ2-7; the J call may be wrong. From germline, CDR1 is SGHRS and CDR2 YFSETQ. The CDR3 length is 14 residues. The CDR3 DNA reads TGCGCCAGCAGCGCCTGGGACAGGGTATACGAGCAGTACTTC. Amino acids: CASSAWDRVYEQYF.

The J gene is TRBJ2-2, the V gene TRBV27, with 8 positions matching TRBD2. V dropped 1 base and J dropped 5; count of bases not matched to a gene: 9. Germline V gene sequence: CDR1 MNHEY, CDR2 SMNVEV (reference sequence). The CDR3 covers 17 residues. The CDR3 spells CASSLYVSGSRTGELFF. DNA for the CDR3: TGTGCCAGCAGTTTATACGTAAGCGGGAGTCGTACCGGGGAGCTGTTTTTT.

A word on this clone: Within the sample, other DNA sequences also encode this same CDR3. The chain joins TRBV29-1 to TRBJ1-1; D unclear. Germline CDR1 SQVTM, CDR2 ANQGSEA. Trimming pared 6 bases from V and 0 bases from J, leaving 8 bases between. The CDR3 has 12 residues. This CDR3 is CSVERVNTEAFF. The CDR3 DNA reads TGCAGCGTGGAGAGAGTGAACACTGAAGCTTTCTTT.

The chain is built from TRBV4-1 and TRBJ2-7, with D perhaps matching TRBD1 (6 bases). Germline lookup yields CDR1 MGHRA and CDR2 YSYEKL. The CDR3 length is 13 residues. Trimming took 7 bases from V and 2 from J, leaving 12 bases between them. CDR3 DNA sequence: TGCGCCAGCAATCAGGGGCCGGCCTACGAGCAGTACTTC. It encodes CASNQGPAYEQYF.

This clone came up once. The rearrangement links TRBV5-6 to TRBJ1-2; a weak D match, TRBD1 (5 bases). The CDR3 is 15 residues long. The germline gives CDR1 SGHDT, CDR2 YYEEEE. Trimming pared 5 bases from V and 5 bases from J, leaving 19 bases between. The DNA for the CDR3 is TGTGCCAGCAGTCCGGCACGGGGGTTATTATATGGCTACACCTTC. Its protein product is CASSPARGLLYGYTF.

The chain joins TRBV5-1 to TRBJ2-7, with 9 bases that match TRBD1. Germline V CDR1 and CDR2: SGHRS, YFSETQ. V shed 3 bases and J 7 bases; nucleotides not matched to a gene: 11. This CDR3 region has 15 residues. In DNA, the CDR3 is TGCGCCAGCAGCTCGAAAGGGACAGGGCGTCCGGAGCAGTACTTC. It translates to CASSSKGTGRPEQYF.

V is TRBV4-1 and J is TRBJ1-5; no reliable D call. The germline V and J ends were trimmed by 0 bases and 0 bases, with 9 bases remaining between them. Looked up from germline, CDR1 is MGHRA and CDR2 is YSYEKL. The CDR3 consists of 16 residues. CDR3 in DNA: TGCGCCAGCAGCCAAGAGGAGTACTATAGCAATCAGCCCCAGCATTTT. Amino acids: CASSQEEYYSNQPQHF.

The V and J genes are TRBV5-1 and TRBJ2-3; D possibly corresponds to TRBD2 (6 bases). The V and J ends lost 3 bases and 1 base respectively, with 18 bases between them. This CDR3 is 17 amino acids long. Germline CDR1 and CDR2: SGHRS and YFSETQ. CDR3 in amino acids: CASSSGPSSEGTDTQYF. The CDR3 region has the DNA TGCGCCAGCAGCTCTGGCCCATCTAGCGAGGGCACAGATACGCAGTATTTT.

The rearrangement uses TRBV7-8 and TRBJ1-2, with D perhaps TRBD1 (6 bases). The CDR3 length is 13 residues. Trimming removed 5 bases at V and 3 bases at J, with 10 bases between. CDR1 and CDR2 from the germline V gene are SGHVS and FQNEAQ. The CDR3 region has the DNA TGTGCCAGCAGCCGACAGGAGGACTATGGCTACACCTTC. Translation: CASSRQEDYGYTF.

In this sample, this clone turned up a few times. This chain joins TRBV10-2 and TRBJ2-3, with D possibly being TRBD2 (6 bases). Trimming pared 7 bases from V and 2 bases from J, leaving 13 bases between. This CDR3 has 14 residues. Germline CDR1 is WSHSY and CDR2 is SAAADI. The CDR3 DNA is TGCGCCAGCACCGAGGGACTTTCCACAGATACGCAGTATTTT. Translating it yields CASTEGLSTDTQYF.

This chain uses TRBV9 with TRBJ2-1, with D maybe TRBD2 (5 bases). The CDR3 runs to 15 residues. Germline CDR1 is SGDLS and CDR2 is YYNGEE. The V gene lost 0 bases and the J gene lost 6 bases, with 13 bases spanning the gap. CDR3: CASSVEGEIFNEQFF. The CDR3 bases are TGTGCCAGCAGCGTAGAGGGAGAAATCTTCAATGAGCAGTTCTTC.

The chain has TRBV5-1 and TRBJ2-1; 12 nucleotides line up with TRBD2. The V gene end was trimmed by 4 bases and the J gene end by 4 bases; junction bases not matched to a gene: 6. CDR3 length: 16 residues. Germline V gene lookup returns CDR1 SGHRS and CDR2 YFSETQ. CDR3 DNA: TGCGCCAGCAGCCCTGGGACTAGCGGGTATTACAATGAGCAGTTCTTC. Translating gives CASSPGTSGYYNEQFF.

The chain is built from TRBV4-2 and TRBJ1-5; D perhaps matches TRBD1 (6 bases). CDR1 LGHNA and CDR2 YNFKEQ come from the germline V gene. V dropped 4 bases and J dropped 5 bases, with 15 bases sitting between them. There are 15 residues in the CDR3. The CDR3 region is CASSPLDREDQPQHF. CDR3 sequence (DNA): TGTGCCAGCAGCCCCCTGGACAGAGAGGATCAGCCCCAGCATTTT.

The rearrangement uses TRBV7-9 and TRBJ2-7, with 8 bases fitting TRBD2. The V segment lost 2 bases and the J segment 2 bases; nucleotides outside the gene matches: 11. The CDR3 runs 17 residues. Germline V gives CDR1 SEHNR, CDR2 FQNEAQ (reference sequence). The CDR3 loop reads CASSLTSGLSFTYEQYF. The CDR3 DNA follows: TGTGCCAGCAGCTTAACTAGCGGACTGTCTTTCACCTACGAGCAGTACTTC.

The sample holds a few counts of this clone. The genes are TRBV18 and TRBJ1-4; 8 positions agree with TRBD1. Germline V CDR1 and CDR2: KGHSH, LQKENI. The length of the CDR3 is 15 residues. V dropped 3 bases and J dropped 8; count of bases not matched to a gene: 8. The DNA of the CDR3 is TGTGCCAGCTCACCCGGACAGGGCCATGGGGAAAAACTGTTTTTT. Translation: CASSPGQGHGEKLFF.